This T cell receptor (beta chain) was obtained from a study of Ad26.COV2.S vaccination and SARS-CoV-2 variants. Study-level points and caveats: Recipients of vaccine and of placebo showed similar breadth of their non-spike TCR repertoires.

Treatment described: some 20 received Ad26.COV2.S at low or high dose, single or two shots; about 5 received placebo; per-sample allocation not given. Samples were taken on day 63 after the first vaccine or placebo injection. What was given as vaccine was an Ad26 vector encoding Wuhan-strain SARS-CoV-2 spike. With regard to this clone: Antigen specificity is unknown.

Produced via immunoSEQ multiplex PCR; TCRdb's table is partial and in-frame only. Among some 350,000 clones, about nine tenths were seen once, and the ten largest hold around 5.5%. Germline CDR1 and CDR2: KGHSH and LQKENI. The CDR3 is 17 residues long. Trimming left V 5 bases short and J 3 bases short, with 17 bases between. The receptor's source is a person between 18 and 65 years old who received the Ad26.COV2.S COVID-19 vaccine or a placebo. The material sequenced was peripheral blood, taken in a trial of Ad26.COV2.S vaccine versus placebo. The chain combines TRBV18 with TRBJ1-6; D ambiguous. Here the CDR3 reads CASSSQGSTVYNSPLHF. CDR3 in DNA: TGTGCCAGCTCATCACAAGGGAGTACGGTCTATAATTCACCCCTCCACTTT.